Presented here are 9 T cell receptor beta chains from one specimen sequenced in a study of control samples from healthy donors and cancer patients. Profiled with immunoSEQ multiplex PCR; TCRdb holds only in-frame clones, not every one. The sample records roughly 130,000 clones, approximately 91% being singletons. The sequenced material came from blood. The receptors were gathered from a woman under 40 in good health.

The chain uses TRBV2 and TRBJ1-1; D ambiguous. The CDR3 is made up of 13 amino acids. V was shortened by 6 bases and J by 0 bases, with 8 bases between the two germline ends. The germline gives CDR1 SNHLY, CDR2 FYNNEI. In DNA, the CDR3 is TGTGCCAGCAGACTCGACGTGAACACTGAAGCTTTCTTT. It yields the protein CASRLDVNTEAFF.

The CDR3 DNA reads as TGTGCCTGGAACTGGGGGGAATCGAACACCGGGGAGCTGTTTTTT. Translated, it gives CAWNWGESNTGELFF. The chain employs TRBV30 and TRBJ2-2; D is perhaps TRBD2 (6 bases). The germline V gene encodes CDR1 GTSNPN and CDR2 SVGIG (reference sequence). This CDR3 has 15 residues. V gave up 4 bases and J gave up 0 bases, with 12 bases separating them.

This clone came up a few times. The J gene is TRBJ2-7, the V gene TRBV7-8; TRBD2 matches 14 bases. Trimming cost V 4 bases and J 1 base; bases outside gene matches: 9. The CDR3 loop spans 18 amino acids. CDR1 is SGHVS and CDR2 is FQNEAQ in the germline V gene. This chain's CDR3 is CASSSHRLAGGPSYEQYF. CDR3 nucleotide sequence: TGTGCCAGCAGCTCGCATCGACTAGCGGGAGGGCCTTCCTACGAGCAGTACTTC.

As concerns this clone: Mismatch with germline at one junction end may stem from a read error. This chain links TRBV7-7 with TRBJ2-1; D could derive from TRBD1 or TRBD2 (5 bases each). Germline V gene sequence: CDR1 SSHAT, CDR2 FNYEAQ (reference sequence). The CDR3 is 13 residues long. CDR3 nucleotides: TGTGCTAGCAGCCGGGACGTCCACAATGAGCAGTTCTTC. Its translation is CASSRDVHNEQFF. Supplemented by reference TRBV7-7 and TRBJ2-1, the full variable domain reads GAGVSQSPRYKVTKRGQDVTLRCDPISSHATLYWYQQALGQGPEFLTYFNYEAQPDKSGLPSDRFSAERPEGSISTLTIQRTEQRDSAMYRCASSRDVHNEQFFGPGTRLTVL.

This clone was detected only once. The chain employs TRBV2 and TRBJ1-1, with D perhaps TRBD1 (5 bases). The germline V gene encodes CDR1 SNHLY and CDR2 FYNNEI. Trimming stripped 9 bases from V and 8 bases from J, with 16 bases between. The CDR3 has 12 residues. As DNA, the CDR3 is TGTGCCAGTCAATCCGGGGCACTAGAAGCTTTCTTT. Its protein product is CASQSGALEAFF.

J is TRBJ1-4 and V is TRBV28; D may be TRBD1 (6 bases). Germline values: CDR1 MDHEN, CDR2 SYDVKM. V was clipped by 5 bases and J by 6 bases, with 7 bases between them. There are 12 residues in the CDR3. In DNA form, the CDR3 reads TGTGCCAGCAGTAGGACAGATGAAAAACTGTTTTTT. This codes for CASSRTDEKLFF. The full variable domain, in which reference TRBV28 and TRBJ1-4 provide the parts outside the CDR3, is DVKVTQSSRYLVKRTGEKVFLECVQDMDHENMFWYRQDPGLGLRLIYFSYDVKMKEKGDIPEGYSVSREKKERFSLILESASTNQTSMYLCASSRTDEKLFFGSGTQLSVL.

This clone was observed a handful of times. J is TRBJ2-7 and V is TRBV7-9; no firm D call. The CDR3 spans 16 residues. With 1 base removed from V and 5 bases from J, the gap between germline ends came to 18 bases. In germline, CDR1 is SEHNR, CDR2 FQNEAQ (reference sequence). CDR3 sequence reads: CASSLGYSDGGDEQYF. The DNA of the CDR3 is TGTGCCAGCAGCTTAGGCTACAGTGACGGTGGGGACGAGCAGTACTTC.

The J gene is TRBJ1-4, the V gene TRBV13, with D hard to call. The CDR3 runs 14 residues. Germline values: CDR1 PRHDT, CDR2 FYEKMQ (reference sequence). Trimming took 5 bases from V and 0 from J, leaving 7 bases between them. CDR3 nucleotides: TGTGCCAGCAGCCGAGGGTCAACTAATGAAAAACTGTTTTTT. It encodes CASSRGSTNEKLFF.

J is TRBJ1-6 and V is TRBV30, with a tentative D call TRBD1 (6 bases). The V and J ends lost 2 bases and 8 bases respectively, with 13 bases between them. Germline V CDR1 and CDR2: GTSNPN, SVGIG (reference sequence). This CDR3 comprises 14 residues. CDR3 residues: CAWSTRSGDSPLHF. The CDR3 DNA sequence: TGTGCCTGGAGTACTAGATCAGGGGATTCACCCCTCCACTTT.